The 21 T cell receptor beta chains below come from one sample, sequenced in a study of technical replicates of blood from a handful of donors. Method: immunoSEQ multiplex PCR; TCRdb's copy keeps in-frame clones and lacks some. Here the sample spans 74,000 or so clones, just over 90% being singletons. The specimen was T cells isolated from PBMCs. These receptor sequences come from a human donor in good health.

The chain carries TRBV18 and TRBJ2-1, with D perhaps TRBD2 (6 bases). Between the trimmed V and J ends, which lost 0 bases and 4 bases, there was a span of 10 bases. The CDR3 loop spans 15 amino acids. CDR1 and CDR2 (germline): KGHSH, LQKENI. In DNA form, the CDR3 reads TGTGCCAGCTCACCACCACAGACTAGTTACAATGAGCAGTTCTTC. Translating gives CASSPPQTSYNEQFF.

This chain connects TRBV6-5 to TRBJ2-5, with TRBD1 matching 10 bases. Losses at the gene ends were 2 bases for V and 6 bases for J; bases not matched to a gene: 9. The CDR3 sequence is 16 residues long. Germline CDR1 reads MNHEY; CDR2 reads SVGAGI. In nucleotides, the CDR3 is TGTGCCAGCAGTTACGACCCGACAGGGGGCGTAAAGACCCAGTACTTC. Amino acids: CASSYDPTGGVKTQYF.

The genes are TRBV9 and TRBJ2-3; unclear D gene. The CDR3 loop spans 12 amino acids. The germline V gene has CDR1 SGDLS and CDR2 YYNGEE. The V end was cut by 4 bases, the J end by 6 bases, with 9 bases between. CDR3 residues: CASSSNRDTQYF. CDR3 DNA sequence: TGTGCCAGCAGCTCGAATCGGGATACGCAGTATTTT.

This chain joins TRBV7-6 and TRBJ1-1; 8 nucleotides match TRBD1. CDR1 and CDR2 from the germline V gene are SGHVS and FNYEAQ. This CDR3 comprises 14 residues. The J segment lost 3 bases and the V segment lost 4 bases, leaving 4 bases of the junction unmatched. The CDR3 DNA reads TGTGCCAGCAGCTCCCAGACAGGGGACACTGAAGCTTTCTTT. It yields the protein CASSSQTGDTEAFF.

V and J are TRBV28 and TRBJ1-2, with D unresolved. The V end was cut by 6 bases, the J end by 2 bases, with 19 bases between. The CDR3 totals 16 residues. Germline lookup yields CDR1 MDHEN and CDR2 SYDVKM. CDR3 region: CASRSGLPKINYGYTF. Here the CDR3 DNA reads TGTGCCAGCAGAAGCGGTCTACCAAAGATAAACTATGGCTACACCTTC.

V is TRBV27 and J is TRBJ1-2; D perhaps matches TRBD1 (5 bases). This CDR3 comprises 13 residues. The germline CDR1 and CDR2 sequences are MNHEY and SMNVEV (reference sequence). V lost 5 bases, J lost 3 bases, and 10 bases lay in between. The CDR3 reads CASSLTGDYGYTF. The CDR3 nucleotides are TGTGCCAGCAGTCTCACGGGGGACTATGGCTACACCTTC.

This chain uses TRBV6-5 with TRBJ1-2; D may be TRBD1 (6 bases). V was pared by 2 bases and J by 8 bases, with 15 bases between. Germline CDR1 MNHEY, CDR2 SVGAGI. The CDR3 has 14 residues. The CDR3 region has the DNA TGTGCCAGCAGTTACCGAACAGGACAGAGCGGCTACACCTTC. Residues: CASSYRTGQSGYTF.

The chain combines TRBV29-1 with TRBJ1-2; D is perhaps TRBD1 (6 bases). The length of the CDR3 is 13 residues. Trimming shortened V by 4 bases and J by 5 bases, and 14 bases separated the two germline ends. The germline gives CDR1 SQVTM, CDR2 ANQGSEA. CDR3 in amino acids: CSVVGGRLYGYTF. CDR3 nucleotide sequence: TGCAGCGTTGTAGGGGGTCGGCTATATGGCTACACCTTC.

The rearrangement joins TRBV15 to TRBJ2-3, with D tentatively TRBD1 (6 bases). Trimming stripped 2 bases from V and 3 bases from J, with 27 bases between. The CDR3 loop spans 20 amino acids. Germline CDR1 and CDR2: LNHNV and YYDKDF (reference sequence). The CDR3, as DNA: TGTGCCACCAGCAGAACCCCCAAAAATGAAGACAGGCTCAGGACAGATACGCAGTATTTT. Its translation: CATSRTPKNEDRLRTDTQYF.

The chain combines TRBV9 with TRBJ2-1; weak D call: TRBD2 (6 bases). Looked up from germline, CDR1 is SGDLS and CDR2 is YYNGEE. Trimming left V 4 bases short and J 0 bases short, with 20 bases between. This CDR3 spans 18 amino acids. This CDR3 is CASSRALGDGSSYNEQFF. CDR3 sequence (DNA): TGTGCCAGCAGCCGAGCTCTAGGGGACGGGAGCTCCTACAATGAGCAGTTCTTC. The full variable domain, completed using reference TRBV9 and TRBJ2-1, is DSGVTQTPKHLITATGQRVTLRCSPRSGDLSVYWYQQSLDQGLQFLIQYYNGEERAKGNILERFSAQQFPDLHSELNLSSLELGDSALYFCASSRALGDGSSYNEQFFGPGTRLTVL.

The chain combines TRBV6-1 with TRBJ1-2, with 7 bases matching TRBD1. Germline lookup yields CDR1 MNHNS and CDR2 SASEGT. Trimming at V came to 1 base and at J to 7 bases, leaving 9 bases not matched to a gene. The CDR3 runs to 15 residues. This CDR3 is CASSEGQGLIGGYTF. The CDR3 coding sequence is TGTGCCAGCAGTGAAGGACAGGGTCTTATCGGTGGCTACACCTTC.

The V gene is TRBV7-9, the J gene TRBJ2-7; 8 bases fit TRBD2. Losses at the gene ends were 1 base for V and 3 bases for J; bases not matched to a gene: 8. The CDR3 runs to 16 residues. Per the germline V gene, CDR1 is SEHNR and CDR2 is FQNEAQ (reference sequence). DNA of the CDR3: TGTGCCAGCAGCTTAGAATTCCGGGGGGGCGTCTACGAGCAGTACTTC. Translation gives CASSLEFRGGVYEQYF.

The chain recombines TRBV7-9 with TRBJ1-1; D not certain. Germline V gene data show CDR1 as SEHNR and CDR2 as FQNEAQ (reference sequence). V was pared by 7 bases and J by 4 bases, with 10 bases between. This CDR3 is 12 amino acids long. The CDR3 loop reads CASTEWATEAFF. CDR3 DNA: TGTGCCAGCACAGAGTGGGCCACTGAAGCTTTCTTT. Full variable domain (missing parts from reference TRBV7-9 and TRBJ1-1): DTGVSQNPRHKITKRGQNVTFRCDPISEHNRLYWYRQTLGQGPEFLTYFQNEAQLEKSRLLSDRFSAERPKGSFSTLEIQRTEQGDSAMYLCASTEWATEAFFGQGTRLTVV.

The V and J genes are TRBV9 and TRBJ2-5, with TRBD2 matching 10 bases. Germline V gene sequence: CDR1 SGDLS, CDR2 YYNGEE. The CDR3 extends over 14 amino acids. J gave up 4 bases and V 3 bases, and 3 bases lay outside the gene matches. CDR3 amino acids: CASSAPSGRETQYF. CDR3 sequence (DNA): TGTGCCAGCAGCGCCCCTAGCGGGAGAGAGACCCAGTACTTC.

The chain recombines TRBV9 with TRBJ2-7; D is perhaps TRBD2 (7 bases). Germline loops: CDR1 SGDLS, CDR2 YYNGEE. The CDR3 consists of 16 residues. V shed 0 bases and J shed 2 bases, with 15 bases lying between them. CDR3 region: CASSVAGGGEAYEQYF. CDR3 DNA: TGTGCCAGCAGCGTAGCAGGAGGGGGGGAGGCCTACGAGCAGTACTTC.

This clone has a single count. V is TRBV10-2 and J is TRBJ2-1; D is perhaps TRBD2 (7 bases). The CDR3 covers 15 residues. CDR1 and CDR2 from the germline V gene are WSHSY and SAAADI. V lost 5 bases and J lost 7, with 18 bases in between. CDR3 nucleotides: TGCGCCAGCAGTACCCTATTGGGGGGGACAAATGAGCAGTTCTTC. Protein sequence: CASSTLLGGTNEQFF.

This chain connects TRBV7-9 to TRBJ2-7; D is possibly TRBD2 (5 bases). V lost 6 bases, J lost 5 bases, and 14 bases lay in between. In germline, CDR1 is SEHNR, CDR2 FQNEAQ (reference sequence). This CDR3 is 13 amino acids long. This CDR3 reads CASSRRGQDEQYF. The DNA for the CDR3 is TGTGCCAGCAGTCGCCGGGGTCAGGACGAGCAGTACTTC.

The V and J genes are TRBV19 and TRBJ2-5; a weak D match, TRBD1 (6 bases). The CDR3 totals 14 residues. Looked up from germline, CDR1 is LNHDA and CDR2 is SQIVND (reference sequence). V gave up 6 bases and J gave up 2 bases, with 13 bases separating them. The CDR3 DNA sequence: TGTGCCAGTAGCCCCCACAGGGAACAAGAGACCCAGTACTTC. Translated: CASSPHREQETQYF. The full variable domain, its missing parts supplied by reference TRBV19 and TRBJ2-5, is DGGITQSPKYLFRKEGQNVTLSCEQNLNHDAMYWYRQDPGQGLRLIYYSQIVNDFQKGDIAEGYSVSREKKESFPLTVTSAQKNPTAFYLCASSPHREQETQYFGPGTRLLVL.

The CDR3 here is CASSQGSSNTGELFF. The CDR3 DNA follows: TGTGCCAGCAGCCAGGGGAGTTCGAACACCGGGGAGCTGTTTTTT. The rearrangement links TRBV6-5 to TRBJ2-2; D perhaps matches TRBD1 (6 bases). The CDR3 is 15 residues long. Trimming stripped 6 bases from V and 0 bases from J, with 11 bases between. Germline CDR1 and CDR2: MNHEY and SVGAGI.

This chain links TRBV7-9 with TRBJ1-1, with 8 bases matching TRBD1. With 6 bases clipped from V and 1 base from J, the junction kept 4 bases outside the gene matches. Germline-derived CDR1 and CDR2 are SEHNR and FQNEAQ (reference sequence). The CDR3 is made up of 14 amino acids. The CDR3: CASRLGQGNTEAFF. Written as DNA, the CDR3 is TGTGCCAGCAGACTAGGACAGGGGAACACTGAAGCTTTCTTT.

The gene calls are TRBV29-1 and TRBJ2-7, with TRBD2 matching over 13 bases. The length of the CDR3 is 13 residues. With 5 bases clipped from V and 2 bases from J, the junction kept 0 bases outside the gene matches. The germline gives CDR1 SQVTM, CDR2 ANQGSEA. The CDR3 reads CSVTSGRAYEQYF. CDR3 nucleotide sequence: TGCAGCGTTACTAGCGGGAGGGCCTACGAGCAGTACTTC.